This passage covers 10 T cell receptor beta chains from one sample sequenced in a study of T-cell reconstitution after alpha-beta-depleted transplantation in children. The authors prepared the TCRbeta library with unique molecular identifiers. TCRdb reprocessed the PCR reads via MiXCR and lists one record per CDR3 protein. The sample carries about 830,000 distinct CDR3 sequences, around 15% recorded once. Sequencing was performed on PBMCs, mostly from graft donor cells, taken 360 days after TCRalphabeta/CD19-depleted stem cell transplant. These receptors all stem from a male patient between 10 and 17 years old who had a stem cell transplant for acute lymphoblastic leukemia, so the T cells may come from the graft donor.

V is TRBV7-3 and J is TRBJ2-1; D may be TRBD1 or TRBD2 (5 bases each). V lost 10 bases and J lost 1, with 11 bases in between. CDR1 is SGHTA, CDR2 FQGTGA, per germline. The CDR3 totals 13 residues. The CDR3 DNA follows: TGTGCCACAAGGGACGGGTCCTACAATGAGCAGTTCTTC. Translated, it gives CATRDGSYNEQFF.

The CDR3 sequence: CASSVSPAGEGYYEQYF. Written as DNA, the CDR3 is TGTGCCAGCAGCGTATCCCCAGCGGGAGAGGGGTACTACGAGCAGTACTTC. The chain links TRBV9 to TRBJ2-7; 8 bases match TRBD2. The CDR3 has 17 residues. Looked up from germline, CDR1 is SGDLS and CDR2 is YYNGEE. The trim removed 1 base at V and 3 bases at J, leaving 12 bases unmatched.

At least ten counts were recorded for this clonotype. This chain links TRBV5-3 with TRBJ1-6; D not resolved. TRBV5-3 is noted as an ORF with a role that remains uncertain. This CDR3 comprises 16 residues. With 8 bases removed from V and 2 bases from J, the gap between germline ends came to 17 bases. CDR3 nucleotides: TGTGCCAGTCGTGGGATAGAGGGAACCTATAATTCACCCCTCCACTTT. The encoded protein is CASRGIEGTYNSPLHF.

This clonotype was counted a few times. The chain has TRBV9 and TRBJ2-7, with TRBD2 as a possible D gene (5 bases). CDR1 SGDLS and CDR2 YYNGEE come from the germline V gene. V lost 3 bases and J 2 bases, leaving 18 bases between the germline ends. This CDR3 spans 16 amino acids. The CDR3 DNA is TGTGCCAGCAGCGCTCTCTCCAGAGCGGCGGCCTACGAGCAGTACTTC. Its translation is CASSALSRAAAYEQYF.

The V and J genes are TRBV9 and TRBJ2-7; perhaps TRBD1 as D (6 bases). Looked up from germline, CDR1 is SGDLS and CDR2 is YYNGEE. The CDR3 is made up of 14 amino acids. V was clipped by 3 bases and J by 2 bases, with 12 bases between them. CDR3 sequence (DNA): TGTGCCAGCAGCGCAGGGGACGGAACCTACGAGCAGTACTTC. This translates into CASSAGDGTYEQYF.

This rearrangement joins TRBV9 to TRBJ2-7, with 8 bases aligning to TRBD1. This CDR3 has 16 amino acids. J lost 1 base, V lost 0 bases, and 6 bases had no gene match. CDR1 and CDR2 from the germline V gene are SGDLS and YYNGEE. The CDR3 DNA is TGTGCCAGCAGCGTAGACGGAGGACAGGGATCCTACGAGCAGTACTTC. It translates to CASSVDGGQGSYEQYF. Drawing the rest from reference TRBV9 and TRBJ2-7, the complete variable domain is DSGVTQTPKHLITATGQRVTLRCSPRSGDLSVYWYQQSLDQGLQFLIQYYNGEERAKGNILERFSAQQFPDLHSELNLSSLELGDSALYFCASSVDGGQGSYEQYFGPGTRLTVT.

The J gene is TRBJ2-7, the V gene TRBV18; TRBD1 matches at 8 bases. Per the germline V gene, CDR1 is KGHSH and CDR2 is LQKENI. Trimming at V came to 3 bases and at J to 5 bases, leaving 6 bases not matched to a gene. The length of the CDR3 is 14 residues. The CDR3: CASSPDRARDEQYF. CDR3 DNA sequence: TGTGCCAGCTCACCGGACAGGGCGCGTGACGAGCAGTACTTC.

This clonotype turned up a few times. The chain carries TRBV7-3 and TRBJ2-2; 9 positions match TRBD2. In germline, CDR1 is SGHTA, CDR2 FQGTGA. After removal of 5 bases from V and 7 bases from J, the junction contained 11 bases not matched to a gene. The CDR3 is 16 amino acids. The CDR3 protein is CASSPEVAGGIGELFF. The CDR3 DNA sequence: TGTGCCAGCAGCCCAGAAGTGGCGGGAGGGATCGGGGAGCTGTTTTTT.

This rearrangement joins TRBV12-3 or TRBV12-4 to TRBJ2-1; D perhaps matches TRBD1 (5 bases). Trimming shortened V by 5 bases and J by 5 bases, and 13 bases separated the two germline ends. This CDR3 comprises 14 residues. The chain's CDR3 is CASSQGGTHNEQFF. The CDR3 bases are TGTGCCAGCAGTCAGGGCGGAACCCACAATGAGCAGTTCTTC.

The chain uses TRBV18 and TRBJ2-1, with D tentatively TRBD1 (5 bases). Per the germline V gene, CDR1 is KGHSH and CDR2 is LQKENI. This CDR3 is 13 amino acids long. V was cut by 2 bases and J by 6 bases, with 8 bases left in between. The CDR3 DNA is TGTGCCAGCTCACCATACCAGGGCAATGAGCAGTTCTTC. Translating it yields CASSPYQGNEQFF.